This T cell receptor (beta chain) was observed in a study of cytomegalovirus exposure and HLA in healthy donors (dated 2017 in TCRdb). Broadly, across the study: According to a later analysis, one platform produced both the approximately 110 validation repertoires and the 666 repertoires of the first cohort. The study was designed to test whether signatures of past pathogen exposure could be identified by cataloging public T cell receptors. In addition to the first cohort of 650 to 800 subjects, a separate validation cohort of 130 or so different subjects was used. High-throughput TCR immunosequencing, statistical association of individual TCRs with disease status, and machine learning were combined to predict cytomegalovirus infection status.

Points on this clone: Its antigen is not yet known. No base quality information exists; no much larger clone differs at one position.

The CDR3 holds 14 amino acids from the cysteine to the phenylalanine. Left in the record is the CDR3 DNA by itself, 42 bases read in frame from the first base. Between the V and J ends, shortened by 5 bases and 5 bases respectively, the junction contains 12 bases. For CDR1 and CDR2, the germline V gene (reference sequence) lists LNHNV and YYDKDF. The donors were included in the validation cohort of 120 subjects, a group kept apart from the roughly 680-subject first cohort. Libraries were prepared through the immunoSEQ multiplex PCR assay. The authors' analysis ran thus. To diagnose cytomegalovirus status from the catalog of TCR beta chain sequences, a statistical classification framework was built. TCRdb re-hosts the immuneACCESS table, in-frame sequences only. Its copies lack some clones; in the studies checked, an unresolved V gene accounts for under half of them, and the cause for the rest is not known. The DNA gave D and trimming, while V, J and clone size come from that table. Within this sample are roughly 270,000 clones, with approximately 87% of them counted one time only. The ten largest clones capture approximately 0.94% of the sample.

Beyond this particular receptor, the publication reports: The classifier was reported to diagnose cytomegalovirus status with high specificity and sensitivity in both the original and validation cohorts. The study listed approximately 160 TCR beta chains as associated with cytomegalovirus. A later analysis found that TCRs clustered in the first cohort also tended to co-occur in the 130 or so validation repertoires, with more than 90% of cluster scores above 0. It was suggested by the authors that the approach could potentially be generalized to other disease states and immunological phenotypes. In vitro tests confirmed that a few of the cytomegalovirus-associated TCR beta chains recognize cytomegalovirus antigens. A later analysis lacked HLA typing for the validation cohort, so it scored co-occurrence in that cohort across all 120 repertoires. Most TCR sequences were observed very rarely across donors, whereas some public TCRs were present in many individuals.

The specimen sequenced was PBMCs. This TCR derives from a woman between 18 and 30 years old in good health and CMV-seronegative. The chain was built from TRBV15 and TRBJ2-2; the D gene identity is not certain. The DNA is TGTGCCACCAGCGGAAACCTAGGAACCGGGGAGCTGTTTTTT. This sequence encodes CATSGNLGTGELFF.